This TCR beta chain was identified during a study of neurological immune-mediated disorders. The making of cDNA relied on 5'RACE with 10-nucleotide random UMIs. TCRdb analysed the 5' RACE reads with MiXCR anew, one entry per CDR3 protein. The sample consists of 57,000 or so distinct CDR3 sequences, roughly 11% of them appearing once. Maryland, USA blood bank volunteers served as healthy controls. This CDR3 is 14 amino acids long. CDR1 and CDR2 (germline): DFQATT, SNEGSKA (reference sequence). Trimming took off 0 bases at V and 1 base at J, with 8 bases between the two ends. This clonotype has at least ten counts.

The specimen sequenced was PBMCs. This sequence originates from a man in his sixties in good health. This chain uses TRBV20-1 with TRBJ2-3, with D possibly called TRBD1 or TRBD2 (5 bases each). CDR3 coding DNA: TGCAGTGCTAGAGATCCGGGACGCACAGATACGCAGTATTTT. Its protein is CSARDPGRTDTQYF.